Listed here are 21 T cell receptor beta chains from one sample, sequenced in a study of shared clonotypes between healthy human individuals. Naive CD8 cells were CD45RO-negative, positively selected for CCR7, excluding terminally differentiated effector memory CD45RA+ cells. Method: immunoSEQ multiplex PCR; TCRdb's copy keeps in-frame clones and lacks some. The data show about 700,000 clones, about 91% seen once. The sample consisted of naive CD8+ T cells sorted from blood. All receptors come from a man aged 30-40 years in good health.

The gene calls are TRBV18 and TRBJ2-7; D is perhaps TRBD2 (5 bases). V lost 1 base and J lost 3, with 10 bases in between. From germline, CDR1 is KGHSH and CDR2 LQKENI. This CDR3 is built from 14 residues. The CDR3 reads CASSPLRVSYEQYF. DNA of the CDR3: TGTGCCAGCTCACCACTGCGGGTGAGCTACGAGCAGTACTTC.

The table lists this clone with a few counts. The sample holds other DNA sequences that translate to the same CDR3. The chain combines TRBV27 with TRBJ2-1; 11 bases agree with TRBD2. The CDR3 totals 14 residues. J was trimmed by 7 bases and V by 6 bases; bases with no gene match: 5. Germline CDR1 reads MNHEY; CDR2 reads SMNVEV (reference sequence). The CDR3 bases are TGTGCCAGCAGCCCTGGACTAGCGGGTAATGAGCAGTTCTTC. Translated, it gives CASSPGLAGNEQFF.

This chain connects TRBV25-1 to TRBJ2-7, with 10 bases identical to TRBD1. With V trimmed by 4 bases and J by 4 bases, 1 base remained unmatched. Germline CDR1 is MGHDK and CDR2 is SYGVNS. The CDR3 is made up of 13 amino acids. The CDR3 coding sequence is TGTGCCAGCAGTGGGGACAGGGGATACGAGCAGTACTTC. As protein: CASSGDRGYEQYF.

V gene TRBV11-3 combines with J gene TRBJ2-1; 9 bases are a match to TRBD2. This CDR3 spans 17 amino acids. Trimming took 3 bases from V and 3 from J; bases not matched to a gene: 9. In germline, CDR1 is SGHNT, CDR2 YENEEA. The CDR3 bases are TGTGCCAGCAGCTTCTCTTTAGATAGCGGGAGCTACAATGAGCAGTTCTTC. The encoded protein is CASSFSLDSGSYNEQFF. Full variable domain (remainder filled in from reference TRBV11-3 and TRBJ2-1): EAGVVQSPRYKIIEKKQPVAFWCNPISGHNTLYWYLQNLGQGPELLIRYENEEAVDDSQLPKDRFSAERLKGVDSTLKIQPAELGDSAVYLCASSFSLDSGSYNEQFFGPGTRLTVL.

This chain uses TRBV29-1 with TRBJ2-5; 7 bases are a match to TRBD2. The junction had 11 bases not matched to a gene; V was cut back by 8 bases and J by 2 bases. CDR1 is SQVTM, CDR2 ANQGSEA, per germline. CDR3 length equals 14 residues. CDR3 DNA sequence: TGCAGCCCTGTTGGGGGGGGAGGGCAAGAGACCCAGTACTTC. This gives the protein CSPVGGGGQETQYF.

The rearrangement joins TRBV6-6 to TRBJ2-1; TRBD2 matches 7 bases. Germline lookup yields CDR1 MNHNY and CDR2 SVGAGI (reference sequence). CDR3 size: 15 residues. V lost 6 bases to trimming and J lost 4 bases; unmatched junction nucleotides: 9. The CDR3 region has the DNA TGTGCCAGCAGCCTCACCGGGACTACTTACAATGAGCAGTTCTTC. Its protein is CASSLTGTTYNEQFF.

The rearrangement uses TRBV7-6 and TRBJ2-1; D gene ambiguous. The CDR3 spans 16 residues. V was clipped by 1 base and J by 5 bases, with 15 bases between them. Germline values: CDR1 SGHVS, CDR2 FNYEAQ. The CDR3: CASSLGVAPPHNEQFF. Here the CDR3 DNA reads TGTGCCAGCAGCTTAGGGGTAGCTCCACCCCACAATGAGCAGTTCTTC.

The chain is built from TRBV7-6 and TRBJ2-3; 9 positions match TRBD2. This CDR3 contains 16 residues. The germline gives CDR1 SGHVS, CDR2 FNYEAQ. The V gene end was trimmed by 3 bases and the J gene end by 0 bases; junction bases not matched to a gene: 4. This chain's CDR3 is CASSLIAGASTDTQYF. In nucleotides, the CDR3 is TGTGCCAGCAGCTTGATAGCGGGGGCTAGCACAGATACGCAGTATTTT.

V gene TRBV9 combines with J gene TRBJ2-7; TRBD1 might be the D (5 bases). This CDR3 is 14 amino acids long. Deletions cut 3 bases from V and 3 bases from J, with 13 bases between. Germline V gene lookup returns CDR1 SGDLS and CDR2 YYNGEE. As DNA, the CDR3 is TGTGCCAGCAGCGCTGGGGCCCCTGGCTACGAGCAGTACTTC. Its translation: CASSAGAPGYEQYF.

The rearrangement uses TRBV19 and TRBJ2-7, with D possibly TRBD2 on 5 matching bases. CDR3 length: 13 amino acids. The germline gives CDR1 LNHDA, CDR2 SQIVND (reference sequence). Deletions cut 3 bases from V and 3 bases from J, with 9 bases between. The CDR3 loop reads CASSMRVSYEQYF. The CDR3 nucleotides read TGTGCCAGTAGTATGAGGGTGAGCTACGAGCAGTACTTC.

The chain links TRBV6-5 to TRBJ2-7; D may be TRBD2 (6 bases). This CDR3 has 15 amino acids. CDR1 MNHEY and CDR2 SVGAGI come from the germline V gene. Deletions cut 0 bases from V and 5 bases from J, with 14 bases between. CDR3: CASSYSAGLSHEQYF. The CDR3 DNA follows: TGTGCCAGCAGTTACTCGGCGGGGCTGAGCCACGAGCAGTACTTC.

The CDR3 is CASSSFLRWPKPPTDTQYF. The DNA for the CDR3 is TGTGCCAGCAGCTCCTTCCTTAGATGGCCAAAACCGCCAACAGATACGCAGTATTTT. The chain couples TRBV12-1 to TRBJ2-3. TRBV12-1 is deemed a pseudogene. The CDR3 spans 19 residues.

Comment on this clone: At one end, the junction sequence differs from germline, possibly due to a read error. The chain carries TRBV7-7 and TRBJ2-1; possibly TRBD2 for D (6 bases). The CDR3 loop spans 15 amino acids. CDR1 is SSHAT, CDR2 FNYEAQ, per germline (reference sequence). CDR3 bases: TGTGCTAGCAGCTTAGATCGGGGACTCTACAATGAGCAGTTCTTC. Protein product: CASSLDRGLYNEQFF.

The gene calls are TRBV11-2 and TRBJ1-1; TRBD1 might be the D (5 bases). Germline-derived CDR1 and CDR2 are SGHAT and FQNNGV. Between the trimmed V and J ends, which lost 2 bases and 6 bases, there was a span of 13 bases. The CDR3 runs to 14 residues. This chain's CDR3 is CASSLKGRSSEAFF. CDR3 DNA sequence: TGTGCCAGCAGCTTAAAGGGGAGATCCTCTGAAGCTTTCTTT.

The chain couples TRBV7-9 to TRBJ2-4; D might be TRBD2 (5 bases). The CDR3 is made up of 16 amino acids. Germline V CDR1 and CDR2: SEHNR, FQNEAQ (reference sequence). The V gene lost 1 base and the J gene lost 0 bases, with 10 bases spanning the gap. The chain's CDR3 is CASSLVAGLAKNIQYF. The CDR3 DNA is TGTGCCAGCAGCTTAGTCGCCGGACTAGCCAAAAACATTCAGTACTTC. The full variable domain, completed using reference TRBV7-9 and TRBJ2-4, is DTGVSQNPRHKITKRGQNVTFRCDPISEHNRLYWYRQTLGQGPEFLTYFQNEAQLEKSRLLSDRFSAERPKGSFSTLEIQRTEQGDSAMYLCASSLVAGLAKNIQYFGAGTRLSVL.

The chain is built from TRBV7-9 and TRBJ1-1; 8 bases align to TRBD1. Germline V CDR1 and CDR2: SEHNR, FQNEAQ (reference sequence). V trimming: 1 base; J trimming: 7 bases; junction bases outside the gene matches: 17. This CDR3 comprises 18 residues. CDR3 sequence: CASSLDEGTGELGVEAFF. The CDR3 DNA is TGTGCCAGCAGCTTAGACGAAGGGACAGGAGAACTCGGTGTTGAAGCTTTCTTT.

The chain employs TRBV2 and TRBJ2-1; D remains ambiguous. The length of the CDR3 is 15 residues. Germline CDR1 SNHLY, CDR2 FYNNEI. V was cut by 4 bases and J by 6 bases, with 16 bases left in between. The CDR3 spells CASSGDSAAPNEQFF. The CDR3 DNA is TGTGCCAGCAGTGGCGACTCGGCGGCTCCCAATGAGCAGTTCTTC.

The chain has TRBV30 and TRBJ2-3; D unresolved. V lost 0 bases and J 0 bases, leaving 13 bases between the germline ends. This CDR3 comprises 16 residues. CDR1 and CDR2 (germline): GTSNPN, SVGIG (reference sequence). The DNA for the CDR3 is TGTGCCTGGAGTGTAGGTCCTGGATTTAGCACAGATACGCAGTATTTT. It is translated as CAWSVGPGFSTDTQYF.

This chain joins TRBV7-9 and TRBJ2-5; perhaps D is TRBD1 or TRBD2 (7 bases each). Germline V lookup: CDR1 SEHNR, CDR2 FQNEAQ (reference sequence). With 4 bases removed from V and 3 bases from J, the gap between germline ends came to 12 bases. The CDR3 consists of 14 residues. The CDR3 reads CASSSTGTKETQYF. The CDR3 nucleotides read TGTGCCAGCAGCTCGACAGGGACTAAAGAGACCCAGTACTTC.

The V gene is TRBV7-2, the J gene TRBJ2-7; D is perhaps TRBD2 (6 bases). The CDR3 contains 15 residues. Germline CDR1 reads SGHTA; CDR2 reads FQGNSA. V was shortened by 1 base and J by 2 bases, with 12 bases between the two germline ends. The CDR3: CASSLGSGTTYEQYF. The CDR3 DNA follows: TGTGCCAGCAGCTTAGGTAGCGGCACGACCTACGAGCAGTACTTC.

The chain recombines TRBV6-1 with TRBJ2-2; TRBD2 agrees at 9 bases. The J segment lost 7 bases and the V segment lost 3 bases, leaving 9 bases of the junction unmatched. This CDR3 comprises 16 residues. CDR1 and CDR2 (germline): MNHNS, SASEGT. As DNA, the CDR3 is TGTGCCAGCAGTGAGGTGTTAGCGGGAGAGGACGGGGAGCTGTTTTTT. Residues: CASSEVLAGEDGELFF.